Shown below are 26 T cell receptor beta chains from a single sample sequenced in a study of CD8+ T cells in alopecia areata. Treatment meaning: oral pan-JAK inhibitor, 5-10 mg twice daily. The authors extracted RNA and reverse transcribed it into cDNA as the sequencing template. Sequencing was performed with immunoSEQ multiplex PCR; in TCRdb, only in-frame clones are kept and a portion is missing. The table includes about 190,000 clones, roughly 64% detected once. This sample comprised CD8+ T cells sorted from blood, obtained at week 24, from a patient treated with tofacitinib. The receptors come from a human donor with alopecia areata.

The J gene is TRBJ2-5, the V gene TRBV7-9, with 7 bases matching TRBD1. Germline CDR1 reads SEHNR; CDR2 reads FQNEAQ (reference sequence). Trimming removed 5 bases from V and 10 bases from J; junction bases left unmatched: 10. The CDR3 is 13 residues long. CDR3 sequence reads: CASSPRDSINQYF. In DNA, the CDR3 is TGTGCCAGCAGCCCCCGGGACAGCATCAACCAGTACTTC.

This clone was detected a few times. The rearrangement uses TRBV6-1 and TRBJ2-3; D is uncertain. From germline, CDR1 is MNHNS and CDR2 SASEGT. Trimming took off 6 bases at V and 3 bases at J, with 4 bases between the two ends. The CDR3 contains 11 residues. The CDR3 reads CASRLTDTQYF. In nucleotides, the CDR3 is TGTGCCAGCAGACTGACAGATACGCAGTATTTT.

The V call is TRBV2, the J call TRBJ2-5; 8 nucleotides agree with TRBD2. The CDR3 runs 12 residues. The V gene end was trimmed by 9 bases and the J gene end by 1 base; junction bases not matched to a gene: 1. Germline V gene data show CDR1 as SNHLY and CDR2 as FYNNEI. CDR3 amino acids: CARRGGQETQYF. CDR3 coding DNA: TGTGCCAGACGGGGGGGCCAAGAGACCCAGTACTTC.

V is TRBV6-5 and J is TRBJ2-2, with 7 nucleotides matching TRBD1. The CDR3 length is 15 residues. Trimming took 6 bases from V and 6 from J; bases not matched to a gene: 10. Germline V gives CDR1 MNHEY, CDR2 SVGAGI. CDR3 coding DNA: TGTGCCAGCAGCGCGACAGGGAGCTACTCCGGGGAGCTGTTTTTT. Protein sequence: CASSATGSYSGELFF.

This sequence joins TRBV30 and TRBJ2-3, with TRBD2 matching over 9 bases. J lost 5 bases, V lost 3 bases, and 12 bases had no gene match. Germline V gene lookup returns CDR1 GTSNPN and CDR2 SVGIG (reference sequence). This CDR3 has 16 residues. The CDR3 region has the DNA TGTGCCTGGAGACCCATAGCGGGGGCGCATAGAGATACGCAGTATTTT. Residues: CAWRPIAGAHRDTQYF.

This chain uses TRBV7-9 with TRBJ2-4, with D uncertain. V was trimmed by 1 base and J by 0 bases, leaving 7 bases between them. CDR1 and CDR2 from the germline V gene are SEHNR and FQNEAQ (reference sequence). This CDR3 is built from 15 residues. The CDR3 DNA sequence: TGTGCCAGCAGCTTAGTCGGGCCAGCCAAAAACATTCAGTACTTC. It specifies CASSLVGPAKNIQYF.

This clone was observed a handful of times. Other DNA sequences in this sample translate to the same CDR3. The rearrangement joins TRBV4-1 to TRBJ1-2; no clear D. Trimming removed 0 bases at V and 1 base at J, with 6 bases between. The CDR3 totals 14 residues. The V gene's germline CDR1 is MGHRA and CDR2 YSYEKL. In nucleotides, the CDR3 is TGCGCCAGCAGCCAAGACCTACTTAACTATGGCTACACCTTC. This gives the protein CASSQDLLNYGYTF.

The chain has TRBV30 and TRBJ1-1; D remains ambiguous. The CDR3 has 11 residues. Trimming took off 4 bases at V and 3 bases at J, with 6 bases between the two ends. Germline lookup yields CDR1 GTSNPN and CDR2 SVGIG (reference sequence). CDR3 region: CAWMGYTEAFF. CDR3 coding DNA: TGTGCCTGGATGGGGTACACTGAAGCTTTCTTT.

The DNA for the CDR3 is TGCGCCAGCAGCCACCCGACTAGCGGGGGGCCCAGCTCCTACGAGCAGTACTTC. Protein sequence: CASSHPTSGGPSSYEQYF. This chain uses TRBV4-1 with TRBJ2-7; TRBD2 matches at 13 bases. This CDR3 is built from 18 residues. Germline trimming cut 3 bases from V and 0 bases from J; bases unmatched to any gene: 8. Germline V gene lookup returns CDR1 MGHRA and CDR2 YSYEKL.

This clone was observed once. The junction departs from the called germline gene at one end, perhaps through a read error. The chain combines TRBV9 with TRBJ2-2, with 9 bases matching TRBD1. This CDR3 is 16 amino acids long. The germline V gene has CDR1 SGDLS and CDR2 YYNGEE. Here the CDR3 DNA reads TGTGCCAGCAGCGGAGGACAGGGGTCGAATACCGGGGAGCTGTTTTTT. This codes for CASSGGQGSNTGELFF.

The gene calls are TRBV13 and TRBJ1-1; D is undetermined. The CDR3 spans 14 residues. The V end was cut by 0 bases, the J end by 4 bases, with 9 bases between. The germline CDR1 and CDR2 sequences are PRHDT and FYEKMQ (reference sequence). This CDR3 is CASSLGAIGTEAFF. CDR3 in DNA: TGTGCCAGCAGCTTAGGTGCTATTGGCACTGAAGCTTTCTTT.

The chain combines TRBV25-1 with TRBJ2-5; possibly TRBD1 or TRBD2 for D (5 bases each). CDR1 is MGHDK, CDR2 SYGVNS, per germline. The germline V and J ends were trimmed by 0 bases and 5 bases, with 16 bases remaining between them. The CDR3 is made up of 16 amino acids. The CDR3 here is CASSEYSAGSMETQYF. CDR3 sequence (DNA): TGTGCCAGCAGTGAATATAGCGCAGGGTCGATGGAGACCCAGTACTTC.

This clone was counted between two and nine times. The V call is TRBV15, the J call TRBJ2-7; D is undetermined. The CDR3 covers 14 residues. From germline, CDR1 is LNHNV and CDR2 YYDKDF (reference sequence). With 1 base removed from V and 5 bases from J, the gap between germline ends came to 12 bases. The CDR3 sequence: CATSRVGSGDEQYF. The CDR3 coding sequence is TGTGCCACCAGCAGAGTGGGCTCTGGAGACGAGCAGTACTTC.

A single count supports this clone. The rearrangement links TRBV19 to TRBJ1-2; D perhaps matches TRBD1 (6 bases). Germline loops: CDR1 LNHDA, CDR2 SQIVND (reference sequence). The CDR3 runs 13 residues. Trimming took 5 bases from V and 7 from J, leaving 14 bases between them. The CDR3 region is CASSPQGSGGYTF. The CDR3 DNA sequence: TGTGCCAGTAGTCCTCAGGGGTCTGGTGGCTACACCTTC.

The J gene is TRBJ2-7, the V gene TRBV2; D unclear. The V and J ends lost 1 base and 3 bases respectively, with 7 bases between them. The CDR3 loop spans 13 amino acids. The V gene's germline CDR1 is SNHLY and CDR2 FYNNEI. The chain's CDR3 is CASSEGGNYEQYF. CDR3 bases: TGTGCCAGCAGTGAAGGTGGGAACTACGAGCAGTACTTC.

CDR3 in DNA: TGTGCCAGCAGCCTCAGCGGGGGGGTCAAGGAGACCCAGTACTTC. Its translation is CASSLSGGVKETQYF. This sequence joins TRBV13 and TRBJ2-5; 10 positions match TRBD2. The V segment lost 5 bases and the J segment 5 bases; nucleotides outside the gene matches: 8. In germline, CDR1 is PRHDT, CDR2 FYEKMQ (reference sequence). The CDR3 runs 15 residues.

This clone was observed a single time. The sample contains more than one DNA sequence encoding this CDR3. The chain couples TRBV19 to TRBJ1-5, with D hard to call. CDR1 and CDR2 (germline): LNHDA, SQIVND (reference sequence). The CDR3 is 12 residues long. V was pared by 1 base and J by 7 bases, with 5 bases between. The CDR3 DNA follows: TGTGCCAGTAGTATAGGAGGGCAGCCCCAGCATTTT. This sequence encodes CASSIGGQPQHF.

V gene TRBV7-8 combines with J gene TRBJ1-2; a possible D gene is TRBD1 (5 bases). CDR3 size: 16 residues. Germline assignment: CDR1 SGHVS and CDR2 FQNEAQ. With 1 base removed from V and 4 bases from J, the gap between germline ends came to 16 bases. CDR3 loop: CASSLGGGAAGYGYTF. The CDR3 DNA is TGTGCCAGCAGCTTAGGGGGAGGGGCCGCGGGCTATGGCTACACCTTC.

V gene TRBV6-5 combines with J gene TRBJ2-5, with 10 bases identical to TRBD1. The V gene end was trimmed by 10 bases and the J gene end by 2 bases; junction bases not matched to a gene: 7. From germline, CDR1 is MNHEY and CDR2 SVGAGI. This CDR3 spans 14 amino acids. This CDR3 is CATGQGERQETQYF. The CDR3 coding sequence is TGTGCCACAGGACAGGGGGAGCGTCAAGAGACCCAGTACTTC.

The V call is TRBV19, the J call TRBJ2-5, with TRBD1 matching over 8 bases. The DNA end is more similar to TRBJ2-7, so the J call may be wrong. The length of the CDR3 is 13 residues. From germline, CDR1 is LNHDA and CDR2 SQIVND (reference sequence). CDR3 residues: CASSEGTGYEQYF. For the CDR3, the DNA is TGTGCCAGTAGTGAGGGGACAGGCTACGAGCAGTACTTC.

V gene TRBV7-9 combines with J gene TRBJ1-5; D not certain. CDR1 and CDR2 (germline): SEHNR, FQNEAQ (reference sequence). This CDR3 spans 13 amino acids. V dropped 6 bases and J dropped 4 bases, with 10 bases sitting between them. The DNA of the CDR3 is TGTGCCAGCAGTTCCAGAGCTAATCAGCCCCAGCATTTT. Translation: CASSSRANQPQHF.

The chain employs TRBV30 and TRBJ1-1; D may be TRBD1 (5 bases). The CDR3 loop spans 13 amino acids. Between the trimmed V and J ends, which lost 8 bases and 0 bases, there was a span of 13 bases. Germline loops: CDR1 GTSNPN, CDR2 SVGIG (reference sequence). CDR3 protein: CAGRGYLNTEAFF. CDR3 in DNA: TGTGCCGGTAGGGGTTACCTGAACACTGAAGCTTTCTTT. The whole variable domain, remainder taken from reference TRBV30 and TRBJ1-1, is SQTIHQWPATLVQPVGSPLSLECTVEGTSNPNLYWYRQAAGRGLQLLFYSVGIGQISSEVPQNLSASRPQDRQFILSSKKLLLSDSGFYLCAGRGYLNTEAFFGQGTRLTVV.

The rearrangement joins TRBV27 to TRBJ2-1, with 8 bases aligning to TRBD2. Losses at the gene ends were 5 bases for V and 2 bases for J; bases not matched to a gene: 2. Germline CDR1 reads MNHEY; CDR2 reads SMNVEV (reference sequence). The CDR3 totals 14 residues. CDR3 amino acids: CASSAGGAYNEQFF. CDR3 DNA: TGTGCCAGCAGTGCCGGGGGGGCCTACAATGAGCAGTTCTTC.

This chain connects TRBV4-1 to TRBJ2-2; 12 bases match TRBD2. There are 17 residues in the CDR3. Trimming took 1 base from V and 0 from J; bases not matched to a gene: 0. Germline V CDR1 and CDR2: MGHRA, YSYEKL. The CDR3 loop is CASSQGLAGANTGELFF. The CDR3 DNA sequence: TGCGCCAGCAGCCAAGGACTAGCGGGGGCGAACACCGGGGAGCTGTTTTTT.

This clone was counted only a few times. The chain uses TRBV7-3 and TRBJ2-2, with 7 bases fitting TRBD1. The CDR3 totals 15 residues. The V segment lost 5 bases and the J segment 5 bases; nucleotides outside the gene matches: 8. Germline V gene sequence: CDR1 SGHTA, CDR2 FQGTGA. The CDR3 protein is CASSVRGRRTGELFF. CDR3 sequence (DNA): TGTGCCAGCAGCGTGAGGGGGCGGCGAACCGGGGAGCTGTTTTTT.

This chain connects TRBV28 to TRBJ2-1, with a weak D call TRBD2 (5 bases). CDR3 size: 12 residues. Trimming shortened V by 5 bases and J by 6 bases, and 8 bases separated the two germline ends. Germline loops: CDR1 MDHEN, CDR2 SYDVKM. The CDR3 loop is CASSRTSNEQFF. The CDR3 nucleotides are TGTGCCAGCAGTCGAACTAGCAATGAGCAGTTCTTC.